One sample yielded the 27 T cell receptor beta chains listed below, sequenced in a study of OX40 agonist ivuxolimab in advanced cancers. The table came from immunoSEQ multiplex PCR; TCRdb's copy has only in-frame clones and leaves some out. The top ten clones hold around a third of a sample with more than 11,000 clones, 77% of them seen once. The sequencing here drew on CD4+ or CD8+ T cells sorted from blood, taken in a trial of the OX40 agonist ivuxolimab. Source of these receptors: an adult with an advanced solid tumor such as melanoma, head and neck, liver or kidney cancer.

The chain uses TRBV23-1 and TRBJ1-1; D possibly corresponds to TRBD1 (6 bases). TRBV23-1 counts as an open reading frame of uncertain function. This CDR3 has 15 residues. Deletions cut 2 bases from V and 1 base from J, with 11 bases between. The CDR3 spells CASSQREGGNTEAFF. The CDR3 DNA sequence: TGCGCCAGCAGTCAACGCGAGGGGGGGAACACTGAAGCTTTCTTT.

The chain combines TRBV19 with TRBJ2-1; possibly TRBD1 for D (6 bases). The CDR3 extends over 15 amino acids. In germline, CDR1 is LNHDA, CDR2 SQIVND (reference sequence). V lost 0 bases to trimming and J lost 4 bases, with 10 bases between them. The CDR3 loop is CASSIDAGEYNEQFF. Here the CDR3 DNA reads TGTGCCAGTAGTATAGACGCAGGGGAATACAATGAGCAGTTCTTC.

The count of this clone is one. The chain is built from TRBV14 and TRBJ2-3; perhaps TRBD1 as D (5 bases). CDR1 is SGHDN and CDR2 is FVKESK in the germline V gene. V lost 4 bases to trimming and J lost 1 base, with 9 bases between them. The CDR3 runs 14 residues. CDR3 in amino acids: CASSLQAGTDTQYF. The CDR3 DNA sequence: TGTGCCAGCAGCCTACAGGCAGGCACAGATACGCAGTATTTT.

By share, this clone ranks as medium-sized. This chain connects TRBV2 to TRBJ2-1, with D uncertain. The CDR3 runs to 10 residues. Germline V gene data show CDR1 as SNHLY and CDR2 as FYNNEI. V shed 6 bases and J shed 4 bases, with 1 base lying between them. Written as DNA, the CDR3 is TGTGCCAGCAGGTACAATGAGCAGTTCTTC. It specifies CASRYNEQFF.

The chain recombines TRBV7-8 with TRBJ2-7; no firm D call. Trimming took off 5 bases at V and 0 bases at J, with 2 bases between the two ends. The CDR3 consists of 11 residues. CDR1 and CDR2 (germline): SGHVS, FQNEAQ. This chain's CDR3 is CASSRSYEQYF. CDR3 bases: TGTGCCAGCAGCCGCTCCTACGAGCAGTACTTC. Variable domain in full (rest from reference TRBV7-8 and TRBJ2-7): GAGVSQSPRYKVAKRGQDVALRCDPISGHVSLFWYQQALGQGPEFLTYFQNEAQLDKSGLPSDRFFAERPEGSVSTLKIQRTQQEDSAVYLCASSRSYEQYFGPGTRLTVT.

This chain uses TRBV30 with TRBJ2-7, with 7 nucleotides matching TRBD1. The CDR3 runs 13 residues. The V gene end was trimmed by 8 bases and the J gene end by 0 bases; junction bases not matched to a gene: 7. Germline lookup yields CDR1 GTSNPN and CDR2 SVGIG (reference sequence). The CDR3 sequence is CAGQGTDSYEQYF. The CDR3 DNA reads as TGTGCCGGACAAGGGACAGACTCCTACGAGCAGTACTTC.

CDR3 region: CASSQDFQRRPNTGELFF. The DNA of the CDR3 is TGTGCCAGCAGCCAGGATTTCCAGCGGAGACCGAACACCGGGGAGCTGTTTTTT. This rearrangement joins TRBV14 to TRBJ2-2, with D tentatively TRBD2 (5 bases). Per germline, CDR1 SGHDN and CDR2 FVKESK. The CDR3 runs to 18 residues. The V and J ends lost 3 bases and 0 bases respectively, with 17 bases between them.

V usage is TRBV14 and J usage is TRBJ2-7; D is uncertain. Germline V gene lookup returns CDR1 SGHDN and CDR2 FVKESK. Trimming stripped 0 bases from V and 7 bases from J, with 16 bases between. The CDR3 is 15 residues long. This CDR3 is CASSQDTWYLREQYF. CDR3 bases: TGTGCCAGCAGCCAAGATACATGGTATCTACGAGAGCAGTACTTC.

CDR3 residues: CASSQDPGDYEQYF. For the CDR3, the DNA is TGTGCCAGCAGCCAAGACCCGGGAGACTACGAGCAGTACTTC. This chain uses TRBV4-2 with TRBJ2-7, with D perhaps matching TRBD2 (6 bases). The CDR3 is 14 amino acids. Germline CDR1 reads LGHNA; CDR2 reads YNFKEQ. Trimming removed 0 bases at V and 3 bases at J, with 9 bases between.

The CDR3 DNA follows: TGTGCCAGCAGCTTAGGGGTCTACAGGGAAGTACCAGATACGCAGTATTTT. This gives the protein CASSLGVYREVPDTQYF. The V call is TRBV11-1, the J call TRBJ2-3, with D perhaps matching TRBD1 (6 bases). Germline lookup yields CDR1 SGHAT and CDR2 FQDESV (reference sequence). V was pared by 1 base and J by 4 bases, with 18 bases between. The CDR3 is 17 residues long.

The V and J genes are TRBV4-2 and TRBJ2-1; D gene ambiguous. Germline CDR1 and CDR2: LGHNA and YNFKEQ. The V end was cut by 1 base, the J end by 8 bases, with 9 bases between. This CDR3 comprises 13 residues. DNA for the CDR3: TGTGCCAGCAGCCAAGCGCGTAGGGATGAGCAGTTCTTC. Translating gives CASSQARRDEQFF.

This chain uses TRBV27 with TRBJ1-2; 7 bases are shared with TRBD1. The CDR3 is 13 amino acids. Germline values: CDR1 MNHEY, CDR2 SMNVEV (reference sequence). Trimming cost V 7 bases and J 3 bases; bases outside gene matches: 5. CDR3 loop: CASIGTDDYGYTF. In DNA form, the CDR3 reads TGTGCCAGCATTGGGACAGACGACTATGGCTACACCTTC.

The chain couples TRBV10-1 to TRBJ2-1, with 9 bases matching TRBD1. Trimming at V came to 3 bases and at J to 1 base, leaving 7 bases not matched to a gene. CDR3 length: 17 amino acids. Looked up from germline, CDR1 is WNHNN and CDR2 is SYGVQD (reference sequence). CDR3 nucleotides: TGCGCCAGCAGTGACGGGACAGGGACAAATTCCTACAATGAGCAGTTCTTC. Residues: CASSDGTGTNSYNEQFF.

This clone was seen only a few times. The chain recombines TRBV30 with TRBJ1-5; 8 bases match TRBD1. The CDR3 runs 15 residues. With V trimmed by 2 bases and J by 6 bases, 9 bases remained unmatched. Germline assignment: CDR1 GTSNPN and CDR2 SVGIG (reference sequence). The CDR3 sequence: CAWSPPDRGGQPQHF. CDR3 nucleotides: TGTGCCTGGAGTCCCCCCGACAGGGGTGGTCAGCCCCAGCATTTT.

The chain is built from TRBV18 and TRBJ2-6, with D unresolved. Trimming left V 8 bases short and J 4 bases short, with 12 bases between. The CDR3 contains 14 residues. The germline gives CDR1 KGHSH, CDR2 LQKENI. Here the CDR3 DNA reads TGTGCCAGCCCCGGTAGCTTGGGGGCCAACGTCCTGACTTTC. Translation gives CASPGSLGANVLTF.

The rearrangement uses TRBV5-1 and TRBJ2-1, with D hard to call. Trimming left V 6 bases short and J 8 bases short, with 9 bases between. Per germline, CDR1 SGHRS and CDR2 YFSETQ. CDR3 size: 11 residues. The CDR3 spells CASKESDEQFF. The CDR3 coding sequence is TGCGCCAGCAAAGAGTCCGATGAGCAGTTCTTC.

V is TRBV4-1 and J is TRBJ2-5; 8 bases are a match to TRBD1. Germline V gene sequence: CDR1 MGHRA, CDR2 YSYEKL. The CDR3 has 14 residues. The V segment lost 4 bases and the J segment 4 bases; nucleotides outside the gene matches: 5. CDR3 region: CASSLTGGGETQYF. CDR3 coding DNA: TGCGCCAGCAGCCTCACAGGGGGAGGAGAGACCCAGTACTTC.

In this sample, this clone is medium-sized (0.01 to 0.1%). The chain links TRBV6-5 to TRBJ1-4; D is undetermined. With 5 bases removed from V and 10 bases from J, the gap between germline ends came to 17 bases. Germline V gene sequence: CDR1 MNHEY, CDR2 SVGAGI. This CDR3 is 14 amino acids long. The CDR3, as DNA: TGTGCCAGCAGTCCCGGGATCCCACGGGGAAAACTGTTTTTT. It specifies CASSPGIPRGKLFF.

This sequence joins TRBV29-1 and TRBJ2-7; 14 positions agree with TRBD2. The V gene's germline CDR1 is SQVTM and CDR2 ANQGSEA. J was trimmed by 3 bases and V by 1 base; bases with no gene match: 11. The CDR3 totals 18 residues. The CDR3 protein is CSVEGGSGLAGGLYEQYF. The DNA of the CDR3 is TGCAGCGTTGAAGGGGGAAGCGGACTAGCGGGAGGTCTCTACGAGCAGTACTTC.

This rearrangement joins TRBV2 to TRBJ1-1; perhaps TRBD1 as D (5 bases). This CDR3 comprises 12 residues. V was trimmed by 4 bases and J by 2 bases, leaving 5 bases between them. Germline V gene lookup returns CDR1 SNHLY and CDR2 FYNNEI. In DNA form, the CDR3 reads TGTGCCAGCAGTGGGGACAACACTGAAGCTTTCTTT. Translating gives CASSGDNTEAFF.

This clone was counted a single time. CDR3 DNA sequence: TGCGCCAGCAGCTCAGGGAAGAACACCGGGGAGCTGTTTTTT. Protein sequence: CASSSGKNTGELFF. The V gene is TRBV5-1, the J gene TRBJ2-2; maybe TRBD1 (5 bases). Germline-derived CDR1 and CDR2 are SGHRS and YFSETQ. The CDR3 contains 14 residues. Trimming left V 3 bases short and J 1 base short, with 7 bases between.

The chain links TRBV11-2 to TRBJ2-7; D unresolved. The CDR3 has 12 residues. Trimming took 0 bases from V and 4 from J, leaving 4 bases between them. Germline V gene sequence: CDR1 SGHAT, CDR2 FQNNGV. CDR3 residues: CASSLDWYEQYF. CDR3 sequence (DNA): TGTGCCAGCAGCTTAGATTGGTACGAGCAGTACTTC.

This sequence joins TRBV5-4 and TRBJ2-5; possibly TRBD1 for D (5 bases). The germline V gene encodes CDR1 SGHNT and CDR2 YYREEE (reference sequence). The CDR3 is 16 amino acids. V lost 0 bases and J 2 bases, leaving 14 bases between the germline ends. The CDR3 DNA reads TGTGCCAGCAGCTTGGATATTACAGGCTTACAAGAGACCCAGTACTTC. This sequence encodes CASSLDITGLQETQYF.

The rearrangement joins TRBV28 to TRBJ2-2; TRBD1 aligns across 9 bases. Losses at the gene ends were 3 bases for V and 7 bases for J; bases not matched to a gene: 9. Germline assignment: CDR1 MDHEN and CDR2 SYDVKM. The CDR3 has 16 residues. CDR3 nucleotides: TGTGCCAGCAGTTTCATACAGGGGGCAGGTGGCGGGGAGCTGTTTTTT. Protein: CASSFIQGAGGGELFF.

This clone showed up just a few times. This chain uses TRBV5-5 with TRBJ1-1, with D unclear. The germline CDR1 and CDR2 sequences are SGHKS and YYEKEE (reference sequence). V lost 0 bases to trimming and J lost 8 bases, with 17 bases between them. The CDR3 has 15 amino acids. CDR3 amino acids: CASSLVVGSSGEAFF. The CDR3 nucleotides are TGTGCCAGCAGCTTGGTTGTCGGCAGTAGCGGGGAAGCTTTCTTT. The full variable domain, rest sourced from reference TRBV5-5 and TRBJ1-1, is DAGVTQSPTHLIKTRGQQVTLRCSPISGHKSVSWYQQVLGQGPQFIFQYYEKEERGRGNFPDRFSARQFPNYSSELNVNALLLGDSALYLCASSLVVGSSGEAFFGQGTRLTVV.

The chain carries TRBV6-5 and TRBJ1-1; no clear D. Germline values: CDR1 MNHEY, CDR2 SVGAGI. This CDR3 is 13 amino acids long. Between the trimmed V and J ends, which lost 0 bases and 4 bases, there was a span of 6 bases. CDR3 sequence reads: CASSYSGRTEAFF. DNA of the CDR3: TGTGCCAGCAGTTACTCAGGGCGCACTGAAGCTTTCTTT.

The CDR3 loop is CASSLDRGDTEAFF. DNA for the CDR3: TGCGCCAGCAGCTTGGACAGGGGGGATACTGAAGCTTTCTTT. The chain recombines TRBV5-1 with TRBJ1-1, with TRBD1 matching 8 bases. Per the germline V gene, CDR1 is SGHRS and CDR2 is YFSETQ. V shed 0 bases, J shed 5 bases, and the junction held 3 bases outside the gene matches. There are 14 residues in the CDR3.